The rows below give T cell receptor beta chains drawn from one sample of a study of T cell repertoires in cytomegalovirus infection. TCRdb redid the calling of the reads with MiXCR, one entry per CDR3 protein. The sample lists 200,000 or so distinct CDR3 sequences; approximately 40% were seen once. Which antigens these TCRs recognize remains unknown. Specimen: CD8+ T cells from cultured PBMCs, collected from culture after CMV antigen stimulation. The origin of the receptors is a human donor in good health (CMV status not recorded). Some clones in this sample may be carry-over from other donors' samples. CDR3s include the opening cysteine and the closing phenylalanine or tryptophan. Each record gives: clone size, D gene, V gene, J gene, CDR3 protein, CDR3 DNA. The D gene is left open where the match is weak. For some rows the clone size is stated as once, few or many, or as a class when expanded; others skip it.

size: .
D: .
V: TRBV7-9
J: TRBJ2-1
CDR3: CASSLLGIFKYNEPFF
DNA: TGTGCAAGCAGCTTGTTGGGAATATTCAAATACAATGAGCCGTTCTTC

size: .
D: .
V: TRBV29-1
J: TRBJ2-7
CDR3: CSVGDGSEQYF
DNA: TGCAGCGTGGGTGATGGGTCCGAGCAGTACTTC

size: .
D: TRBD1
V: TRBV7-6
J: TRBJ2-7
CDR3: CASSSRTGSSYEQYF
DNA: TGTGCCAGCAGCTCACGGACAGGGAGCTCCTACGAGCAGTACTTC

size: .
D: .
V: TRBV9
J: TRBJ2-7
CDR3: CASSVDHRAYEQYF
DNA: TGTGCCAGCAGCGTAGACCACAGGGCTTACGAGCAGTACTTC

size: few
D: .
V: TRBV12-3/TRBV12-4
J: TRBJ2-1
CDR3: CASSFIASSYNEQFF
DNA: TGTGCCAGCAGTTTCATCGCGAGCTCCTACAATGAGCAGTTCTTC

size: .
D: .
V: TRBV27
J: TRBJ1-2
CDR3: CASKDTKHGYTF
DNA: TGTGCCAGCAAGGACACGAAGCATGGCTACACCTTC

size: .
D: .
V: TRBV12-5
J: TRBJ1-2
CDR3: CASGLVTPDGEDYGYTF
DNA: TGTGCTAGTGGTTTGGTCACCCCTGACGGAGAGGACTATGGCTACACCTTC

size: .
D: .
V: TRBV24-1
J: TRBJ2-2
CDR3: CATSDLRANTGELFF
DNA: TGTGCCACCAGTGATTTGCGCGCGAACACCGGGGAGCTGTTTTTT

size: .
D: .
V: TRBV12-3/TRBV12-4
J: TRBJ2-6
CDR3: CASSLKGAGANVLTF
DNA: TGTGCCAGCAGTTTAAAGGGGGCTGGGGCCAACGTCCTGACTTTC

size: .
D: .
V: TRBV5-3
J: TRBJ1-1
CDR3: CASSFEGGQLREAFF
DNA: TGTGCCAGCAGTTTTGAAGGAGGGCAATTAAGGGAAGCTTTCTTT

size: .
D: TRBD1
V: TRBV7-9
J: TRBJ1-5
CDR3: CASSAARGSNQPQHF
DNA: TGTGCCAGCAGTGCGGCCAGGGGGAGCAATCAGCCCCAGCATTTT

size: .
D: TRBD1
V: TRBV7-2
J: TRBJ1-1
CDR3: CASSFPSDRDGNTEAFF
DNA: TGTGCCAGCAGCTTCCCCAGCGACAGGGATGGGAACACTGAAGCTTTCTTT

size: .
D: .
V: TRBV6-1
J: TRBJ2-3
CDR3: CASSGRTLGTDTQYF
DNA: TGTGCCAGCAGCGGCCGGACTTTGGGGACAGATACGCAGTATTTT

size: .
D: TRBD2
V: TRBV4-2
J: TRBJ2-7
CDR3: CASSQELGLAGTYEQYF
DNA: TGTGCCAGCAGCCAAGAATTGGGACTAGCGGGGACCTACGAGCAGTACTTC

size: many
D: .
V: TRBV25-1
J: TRBJ1-6
CDR3: CASGPWGSRNSPLHF
DNA: TGTGCCAGCGGACCCTGGGGGAGCAGGAATTCACCCCTCCACTTT

size: .
D: TRBD1
V: TRBV7-2
J: TRBJ1-1
CDR3: CASSYRDRAEAFF
DNA: TGTGCCAGCAGCTACCGGGACAGGGCAGAAGCTTTCTTT

size: .
D: .
V: TRBV7-2
J: TRBJ2-3
CDR3: CASSLDEETSTDTQYF
DNA: TGTGCCAGCAGCTTAGACGAGGAAACTAGCACAGATACGCAGTATTTT

size: .
D: .
V: TRBV7-8
J: TRBJ1-2
CDR3: CASSLGAGTADSGYTF
DNA: TGTGCCAGCAGCTTAGGTGCCGGGACTGCCGACTCTGGCTACACCTTC

size: .
D: .
V: TRBV27
J: TRBJ2-2
CDR3: CASSLGGRAAGELFF
DNA: TGTGCCAGCAGTTTAGGCGGCAGGGCAGCCGGGGAGCTGTTTTTT

size: .
D: TRBD2
V: TRBV11-2
J: TRBJ2-7
CDR3: CACSGGVAPYEQYF
DNA: TGTGCCTGCAGCGGGGGGGTCGCCCCTTACGAGCAGTACTTC

size: .
D: TRBD1
V: TRBV5-4
J: TRBJ2-5
CDR3: CASSYPRQGVQETQYF
DNA: TGTGCCAGCAGCTACCCAAGACAGGGGGTTCAAGAGACCCAGTACTTC

size: few
D: .
V: TRBV12-3/TRBV12-4
J: TRBJ2-7
CDR3: CASSSGMGRTFYEQYF
DNA: TGTGCCAGCAGTTCCGGAATGGGCAGAACCTTCTACGAGCAGTACTTC

size: many
D: TRBD2
V: TRBV19
J: TRBJ2-1
CDR3: CATVTSSEQFF
DNA: TGTGCCACCGTGACTAGCAGTGAGCAGTTCTTC

size: few
D: TRBD1
V: TRBV11-2
J: TRBJ1-2
CDR3: CASIKLTTGSGGYTF
DNA: TGTGCCAGCATCAAACTTACGACAGGGTCTGGAGGCTACACCTTC

size: .
D: TRBD1
V: TRBV7-9
J: TRBJ1-4
CDR3: CASSLPQGREKLFF
DNA: TGTGCCAGCAGCTTACCACAGGGGCGGGAAAAACTGTTTTTT

size: few
D: TRBD1
V: TRBV27
J: TRBJ2-7
CDR3: CASSSRDRGLYEQYF
DNA: TGTGCCAGCAGTTCCCGGGACAGGGGGCTTTACGAGCAGTACTTC

size: .
D: .
V: TRBV2
J: TRBJ1-2
CDR3: CARGDVEEYGYTF
DNA: TGTGCCAGGGGGGACGTTGAAGAGTATGGCTACACCTTC

size: few
D: TRBD2
V: TRBV7-9
J: TRBJ2-3
CDR3: CASIAGDTDTQYF
DNA: TGTGCCAGTATAGCGGGGGATACAGATACGCAGTATTTT

size: many
D: .
V: TRBV19
J: TRBJ1-5
CDR3: CASSFGTSGEGNQPQHF
DNA: TGTGCCAGTAGTTTCGGGACATCCGGAGAGGGCAATCAGCCCCAGCATTTT

size: few
D: .
V: TRBV7-9
J: TRBJ2-1
CDR3: CASSSIGASSYNEQFF
DNA: TGTGCCAGCAGCTCAATAGGGGCAAGCTCCTACAATGAGCAGTTCTTC

size: .
D: .
V: TRBV7-9
J: TRBJ2-1
CDR3: CASSSPGWENNEQFF
DNA: TGTGCCAGCAGCTCACCTGGGTGGGAAAACAATGAGCAGTTCTTC

size: .
D: TRBD2
V: TRBV7-8
J: TRBJ2-1
CDR3: CASRSYLAGDGEQFF
DNA: TGTGCCAGCAGGTCTTACTTAGCGGGGGATGGTGAGCAGTTCTTC

size: .
D: TRBD2
V: TRBV4-1
J: TRBJ2-5
CDR3: CASSPGLAGRKETQYF
DNA: TGCGCCAGCAGCCCGGGACTAGCGGGGAGGAAAGAGACCCAGTACTTC

size: few
D: .
V: TRBV7-3
J: TRBJ2-1
CDR3: CASSLNRDTLNEQFF
DNA: TGTGCCAGCAGCTTGAACCGGGACACCCTGAATGAGCAGTTCTTC

size: .
D: TRBD1
V: TRBV11-3
J: TRBJ1-6
CDR3: CASKRPLQGASSPLHF
DNA: TGTGCCAGCAAACGTCCCTTACAGGGGGCTAGTTCACCCCTCCACTTT

size: few
D: .
V: TRBV4-1
J: TRBJ1-1
CDR3: CASSQKASRNTEAFF
DNA: TGCGCCAGCAGCCAAAAAGCGTCTAGGAACACTGAAGCTTTCTTT

size: few
D: TRBD2
V: TRBV7-6
J: TRBJ2-4
CDR3: CASSSLAGDDGIQYF
DNA: TGTGCCAGCAGCTCGCTAGCGGGGGACGACGGCATTCAGTACTTC

size: few
D: TRBD1
V: TRBV3-1
J: TRBJ2-3
CDR3: CASSHQGYRGRTDTQYF
DNA: TGTGCCAGCAGCCATCAAGGTTACAGGGGCCGCACAGATACGCAGTATTTT

size: .
D: .
V: TRBV6-1
J: TRBJ2-2
CDR3: CAIVLPLAGELFF
DNA: TGTGCCATCGTGCTCCCTTTGGCCGGGGAGCTGTTTTTT

size: few
D: .
V: TRBV6-5
J: TRBJ2-7
CDR3: CASAPAGPPYEQYF
DNA: TGTGCCAGCGCCCCGGCGGGCCCACCCTACGAGCAGTACTTC

size: .
D: .
V: TRBV14
J: TRBJ2-1
CDR3: CASSQARVAPYNEQFF
DNA: TGTGCCAGCAGCCAAGCGAGGGTAGCGCCGTACAATGAGCAGTTCTTC

size: .
D: .
V: TRBV7-4
J: TRBJ2-5
CDR3: CASSLGLGETQYF
DNA: TGTGCCAGCAGCTTGGGGTTGGGAGAGACCCAGTACTTC

size: .
D: .
V: TRBV7-8
J: TRBJ2-3
CDR3: CASSAVEKSTDTQYF
DNA: TGTGCCAGCAGCGCAGTAGAAAAGAGCACAGATACGCAGTATTTT

size: .
D: .
V: TRBV29-1
J: TRBJ1-3
CDR3: CSAEGDLMNTIYF
DNA: TGCAGCGCCGAGGGGGACCTAATGAACACCATATATTTT

size: few
D: .
V: TRBV6-5
J: TRBJ2-2
CDR3: CASSYGTGTGELFF
DNA: TGTGCCAGCAGTTACGGGACGGGGACCGGGGAGCTGTTTTTT

size: .
D: TRBD2
V: TRBV5-1
J: TRBJ2-3
CDR3: CASSWDTSGRRSTDTQYF
DNA: TGCGCCAGCAGCTGGGATACTAGCGGGAGGAGGTCAACAGATACGCAGTATTTT

size: few
D: TRBD1
V: TRBV27
J: TRBJ2-7
CDR3: CASSWTGDTYEQYF
DNA: TGTGCCAGCAGTTGGACAGGTGATACCTACGAGCAGTACTTC

size: .
D: .
V: TRBV12-3/TRBV12-4
J: TRBJ2-6
CDR3: CASRGLRAPGANVLTF
DNA: TGTGCCAGCAGAGGACTACGAGCCCCCGGGGCCAACGTCCTGACTTTC

size: few
D: .
V: TRBV7-9
J: TRBJ2-5
CDR3: CASSPPGQETQYF
DNA: TGTGCCAGCAGCCCCCCCGGCCAAGAGACCCAGTACTTC

size: .
D: .
V: TRBV27
J: TRBJ1-5
CDR3: CASSLNRDYQPQHF
DNA: TGTGCCAGCAGTCTCAACAGGGACTATCAGCCCCAGCATTTT

size: few
D: .
V: TRBV6-2/TRBV6-3
J: TRBJ2-3
CDR3: CASSYSLDMEDTQYF
DNA: TGTGCCAGCAGTTACTCGCTTGACATGGAGGATACGCAGTATTTT

size: .
D: TRBD1
V: TRBV11-2
J: TRBJ2-5
CDR3: CASRGDRAEETQYF
DNA: TGTGCCAGCAGGGGCGACAGGGCCGAAGAGACCCAGTACTTC

size: .
D: .
V: TRBV6-1
J: TRBJ1-2
CDR3: CASSDRAAPRIPYGYTF
DNA: TGTGCCAGCAGTGATCGGGCAGCCCCTCGAATCCCCTATGGCTACACCTTC

size: few
D: .
V: TRBV19
J: TRBJ2-7
CDR3: CASSTLRGLEEQYF
DNA: TGTGCCAGTAGTACCCTACGGGGTTTGGAAGAGCAGTACTTC

size: .
D: TRBD1
V: TRBV10-3
J: TRBJ2-5
CDR3: CAIRGQQQEETQYF
DNA: TGTGCCATCAGGGGACAGCAACAAGAAGAGACCCAGTACTTC

size: .
D: .
V: TRBV20-1
J: TRBJ1-1
CDR3: CSYPAGGGLDSHTEAFF
DNA: TGCAGTTACCCGGCTGGGGGGGGGCTAGACAGTCACACTGAAGCTTTCTTT

size: .
D: TRBD1
V: TRBV28
J: TRBJ2-7
CDR3: CASSLGGQGVDEQYF
DNA: TGTGCCAGCAGTTTGGGGGGACAGGGGGTCGACGAGCAGTACTTC

size: .
D: .
V: TRBV27
J: TRBJ1-5
CDR3: CASSLIPNQPQHF
DNA: TGTGCCAGCAGTTTAATCCCCAATCAGCCCCAGCATTTT

size: .
D: .
V: TRBV7-6
J: TRBJ1-5
CDR3: CASSFPTEYQPQHF
DNA: TGTGCCAGCAGCTTTCCGACCGAATATCAGCCCCAGCATTTT

size: few
D: TRBD2
V: TRBV7-8
J: TRBJ2-1
CDR3: CASSTRTSLNEQFF
DNA: TGTGCCAGCAGCACCAGGACTAGTTTAAATGAGCAGTTCTTC